The clone carrying this T cell receptor beta chain was picked up one time. This specimen comes from a study of blood T cell repertoires in COVID-19. Sequenced by immunoSEQ multiplex PCR; TCRdb stores in-frame clones only, minus some. Of some 330,000 clones in the sample, 70% to 90% were seen once. V gave up 1 base and J gave up 5 bases, with 15 bases separating them. The CDR3 runs 16 residues. Germline V gives CDR1 LGHDT, CDR2 YNNKEL (reference sequence). The chain couples TRBV3-1 (or the pseudogene TRBV3-2) to TRBJ2-1, with a weak D call TRBD2 (6 bases). The receptor's source is a man aged 25-45 years who had recovered from COVID-19. The sequenced sample consisted of PBMCs or T cells enriched from blood (not recorded which). As DNA, the CDR3 is TGTGCCAGCAGCCAAGGAAGCGGGCGACGTGACAATGAGCAGTTCTTC. It yields the protein CASSQGSGRRDNEQFF.